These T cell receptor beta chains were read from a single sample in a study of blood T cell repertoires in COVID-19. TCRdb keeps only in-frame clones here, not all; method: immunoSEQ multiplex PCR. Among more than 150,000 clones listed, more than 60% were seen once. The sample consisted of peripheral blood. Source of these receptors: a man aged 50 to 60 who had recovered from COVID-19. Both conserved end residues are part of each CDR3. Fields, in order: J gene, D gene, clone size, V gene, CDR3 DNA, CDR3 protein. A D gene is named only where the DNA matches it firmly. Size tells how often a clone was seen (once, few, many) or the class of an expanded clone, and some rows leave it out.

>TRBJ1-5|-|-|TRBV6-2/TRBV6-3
TGTGCCAGCAGTTACTCCGGTCTGGTCCAGCCCCAGCATTTT
CASSYSGLVQPQHF
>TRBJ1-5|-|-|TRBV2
TGTGCCAGCAGTAGGCAGCGAGTTAGCAATCAGCCCCAGCATTTT
CASSRQRVSNQPQHF
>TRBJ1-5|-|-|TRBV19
TGTGCCGCGGGCGTTCAGCCCCAGCATTTT
CAAGVQPQHF
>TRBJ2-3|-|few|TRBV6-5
TGTGCCAGCAGGCGGGCGAGCGGATCTGATACGCAGTATTTT
CASRRASGSDTQYF
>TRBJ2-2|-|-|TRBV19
TGTGCCAGTAGTATATCGAGGGGAGGAACCGGGGAGCTGTTTTTT
CASSISRGGTGELFF
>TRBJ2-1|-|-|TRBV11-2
TGTGCCAGCAGCTTAGATCGATACTCGGGCTCCTACAATGAGCAGTTCTTC
CASSLDRYSGSYNEQFF
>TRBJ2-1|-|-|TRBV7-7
TGTGCCAGCAGCCGTTTATGGGGAGGCGGTGAGCAGTTCTTC
CASSRLWGGGEQFF
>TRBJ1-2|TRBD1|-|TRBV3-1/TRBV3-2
TGTGCCAGCAGCCAATTCGACAGGGGAGTTCGGGGCTACACCTTC
CASSQFDRGVRGYTF
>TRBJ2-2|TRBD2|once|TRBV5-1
TGCGCCAGCAGCCTAGGACTAGCGCAAAACACCGGGGAGCTGTTTTTT
CASSLGLAQNTGELFF
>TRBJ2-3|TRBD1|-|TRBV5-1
TGCGCCAGCAGCCCGGCCGGGACAGGGGGCTCAGATACGCAGTATTTT
CASSPAGTGGSDTQYF
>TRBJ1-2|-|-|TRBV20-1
TGCAGTGCCGGTCTATCGGGAGGCTACACCTTC
CSAGLSGGYTF
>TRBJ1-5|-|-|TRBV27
TGTGCCAGCAGTTTTACGGGGTTTCAGCCCCAGCATTTT
CASSFTGFQPQHF
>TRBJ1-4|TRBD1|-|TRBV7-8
TGTGCCAGCAGTTCTCAGGGGACAGATAATGAAAAACTGTTTTTT
CASSSQGTDNEKLFF
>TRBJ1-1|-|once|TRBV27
TGTGCCAGCAGGGTGGGGGGGATGAACACTGAAGCTTTCTTT
CASRVGGMNTEAFF
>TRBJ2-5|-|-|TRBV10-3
TGTGCCACCTTAGCGGCGGAAGTCCAAGAGACCCAGTACTTC
CATLAAEVQETQYF
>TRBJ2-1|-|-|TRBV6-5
TGTGCCAGCAGTTACTCCCGACTAGTCGGCAATGAGCAGTTCTTC
CASSYSRLVGNEQFF
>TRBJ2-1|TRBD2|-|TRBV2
TGTGCCAGCAGTGCCGGGACTAGCGTACACAATGAGCAGTTCTTC
CASSAGTSVHNEQFF
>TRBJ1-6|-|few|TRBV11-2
TGTGCCAGCAGCCCCCTTGGGGCGAATTCACCCCTCCACTTT
CASSPLGANSPLHF
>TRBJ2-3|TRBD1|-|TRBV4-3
TGCGCCAGCAGCCAAGACAGAGCCACAGGGGGCACCTCTAACACAGATACGCAGTATTTT
CASSQDRATGGTSNTDTQYF
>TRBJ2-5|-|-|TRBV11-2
TGTGCCAGCAGCCTTGACAGTCTTCCACCCCAGACCCAGTACTTC
CASSLDSLPPQTQYF
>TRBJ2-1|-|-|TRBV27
TGTGCCAGCAGTTCATCCGTCGGGCTAGCCGGCTACAATGAGCAGTTCTTC
CASSSSVGLAGYNEQFF
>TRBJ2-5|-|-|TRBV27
TGTGCCAGCAGTTTGGCAGGGTGGGTAGAGACCCAGTACTTC
CASSLAGWVETQYF